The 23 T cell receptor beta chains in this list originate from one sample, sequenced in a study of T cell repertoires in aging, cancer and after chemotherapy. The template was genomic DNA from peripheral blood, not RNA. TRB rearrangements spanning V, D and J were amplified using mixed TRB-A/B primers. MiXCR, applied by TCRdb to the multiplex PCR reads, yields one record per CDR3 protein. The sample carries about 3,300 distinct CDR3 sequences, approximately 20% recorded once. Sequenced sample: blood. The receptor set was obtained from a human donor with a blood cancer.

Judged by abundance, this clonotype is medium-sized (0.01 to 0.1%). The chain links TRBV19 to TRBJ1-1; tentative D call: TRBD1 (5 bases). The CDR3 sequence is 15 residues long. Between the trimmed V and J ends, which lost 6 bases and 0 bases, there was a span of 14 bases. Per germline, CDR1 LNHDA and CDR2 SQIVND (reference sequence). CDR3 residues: CASSLRGSMNTEAFF. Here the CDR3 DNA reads TGTGCCAGTAGCTTACGGGGCAGTATGAACACTGAAGCTTTCTTT. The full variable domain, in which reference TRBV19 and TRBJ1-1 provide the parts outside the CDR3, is DGGITQSPKYLFRKEGQNVTLSCEQNLNHDAMYWYRQDPGQGLRLIYYSQIVNDFQKGDIAEGYSVSREKKESFPLTVTSAQKNPTAFYLCASSLRGSMNTEAFFGQGTRLTVV.

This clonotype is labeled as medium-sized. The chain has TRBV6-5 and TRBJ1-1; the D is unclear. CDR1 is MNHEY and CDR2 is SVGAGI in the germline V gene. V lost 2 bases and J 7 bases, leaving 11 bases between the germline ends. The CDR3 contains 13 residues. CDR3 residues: CASSYRSQVEAFF. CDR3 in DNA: TGTGCCAGCAGTTACCGGAGCCAGGTTGAAGCTTTCTTT.

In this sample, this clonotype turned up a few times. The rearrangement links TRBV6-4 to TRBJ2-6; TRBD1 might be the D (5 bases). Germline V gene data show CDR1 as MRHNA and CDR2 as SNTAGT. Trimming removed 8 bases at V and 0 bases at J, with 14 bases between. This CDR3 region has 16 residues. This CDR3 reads CASSPDTRSGANVLTF. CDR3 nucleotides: TGTGCCAGCTCCCCGGACACCCGCTCTGGGGCCAACGTCCTGACTTTC.

CDR3 nucleotides: TGCGCCAGCAGTGGAACCGGGACTAGCCTAGGCGAGCAGTACTTC. This sequence encodes CASSGTGTSLGEQYF. The genes are TRBV10-1 and TRBJ2-7, with 9 nucleotides matching TRBD2. The CDR3 loop spans 15 amino acids. The germline V gene encodes CDR1 WNHNN and CDR2 SYGVQD (reference sequence). Germline trimming cut 4 bases from V and 6 bases from J; bases unmatched to any gene: 10.

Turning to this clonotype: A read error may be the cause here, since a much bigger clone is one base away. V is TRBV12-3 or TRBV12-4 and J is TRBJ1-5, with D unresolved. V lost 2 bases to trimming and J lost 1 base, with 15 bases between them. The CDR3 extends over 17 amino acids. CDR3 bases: TGTGCCAGCAGTTTATCTGAGGGAATAAGAAGCAATCAGCCCCAGCATTTT. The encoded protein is CASSLSEGIRSNQPQHF.

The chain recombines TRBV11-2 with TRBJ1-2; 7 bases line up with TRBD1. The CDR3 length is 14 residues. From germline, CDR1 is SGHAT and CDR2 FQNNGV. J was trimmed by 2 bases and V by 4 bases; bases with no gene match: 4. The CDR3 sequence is CASSSAGGNYGYTF. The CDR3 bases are TGTGCCAGCAGCTCAGCAGGGGGGAACTATGGCTACACCTTC. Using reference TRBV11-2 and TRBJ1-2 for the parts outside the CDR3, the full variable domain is EAGVAQSPRYKIIEKRQSVAFWCNPISGHATLYWYQQILGQGPKLLIQFQNNGVVDDSQLPKDRFSAERLKGVDSTLKIQPAKLEDSAVYLCASSSAGGNYGYTFGSGTRLTVV.

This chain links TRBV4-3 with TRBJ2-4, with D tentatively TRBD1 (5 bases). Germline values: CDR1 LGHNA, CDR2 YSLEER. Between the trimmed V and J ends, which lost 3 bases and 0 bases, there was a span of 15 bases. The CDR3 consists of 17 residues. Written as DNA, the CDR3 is TGCGCCAGCAGCCATGGCCCAAGGGGTATAGCCAAAAACATTCAGTACTTC. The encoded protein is CASSHGPRGIAKNIQYF.

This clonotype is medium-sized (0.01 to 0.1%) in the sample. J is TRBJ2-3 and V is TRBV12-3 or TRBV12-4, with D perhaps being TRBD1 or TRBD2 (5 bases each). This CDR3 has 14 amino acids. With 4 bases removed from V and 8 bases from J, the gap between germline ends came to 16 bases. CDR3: CASSSGTTGGTQYF. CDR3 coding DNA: TGTGCCAGCAGTTCCGGGACCACTGGCGGTACGCAGTATTTT.

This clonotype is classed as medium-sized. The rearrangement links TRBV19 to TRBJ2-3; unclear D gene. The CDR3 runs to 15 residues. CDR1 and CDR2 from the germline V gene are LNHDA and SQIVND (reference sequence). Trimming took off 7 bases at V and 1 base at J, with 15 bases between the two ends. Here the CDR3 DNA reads TGTGCCAGTACTAACTTGGACGGACGCACAGATACGCAGTATTTT. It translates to CASTNLDGRTDTQYF.

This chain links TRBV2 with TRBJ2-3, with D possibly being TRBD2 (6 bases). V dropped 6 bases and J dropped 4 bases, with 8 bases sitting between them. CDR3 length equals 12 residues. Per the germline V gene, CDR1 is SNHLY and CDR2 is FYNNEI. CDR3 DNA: TGTGCCAGCAGGCGGGATTCAGATACGCAGTATTTT. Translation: CASRRDSDTQYF.

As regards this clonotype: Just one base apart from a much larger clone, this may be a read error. The CDR3, as DNA: TGTGCCAGCAGCCGACAGGGTCTCGCTCAAACTGAAGCTTTCTTT. Amino acids: CASSRQGLAQTEAFF. This sequence joins TRBV6-6 and TRBJ1-1, with 7 positions matching TRBD1. Germline V CDR1 and CDR2: MNHNY, SVGAGI (reference sequence). This CDR3 has 15 residues. The V and J ends lost 6 bases and 5 bases, in that order; junction bases with no gene match: 12.

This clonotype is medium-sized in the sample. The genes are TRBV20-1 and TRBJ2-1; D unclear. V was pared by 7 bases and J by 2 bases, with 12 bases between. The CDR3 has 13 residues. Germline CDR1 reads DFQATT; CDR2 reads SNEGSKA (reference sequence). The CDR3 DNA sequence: TGCAGTGGCACCATACGGCCCTACAATGAGCAGTTCTTC. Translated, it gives CSGTIRPYNEQFF.

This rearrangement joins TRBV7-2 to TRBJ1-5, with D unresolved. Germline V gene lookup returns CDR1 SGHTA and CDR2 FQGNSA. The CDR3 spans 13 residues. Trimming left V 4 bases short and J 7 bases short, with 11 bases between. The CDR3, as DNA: TGTGCCAGCAGCTCAAGCCCGGTGCAGCCCCAGCATTTT. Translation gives CASSSSPVQPQHF.

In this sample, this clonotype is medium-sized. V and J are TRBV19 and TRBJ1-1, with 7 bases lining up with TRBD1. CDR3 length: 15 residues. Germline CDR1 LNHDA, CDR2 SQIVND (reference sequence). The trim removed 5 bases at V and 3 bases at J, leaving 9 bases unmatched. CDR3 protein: CASSPETGLDTEAFF. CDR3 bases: TGTGCCAGTAGTCCTGAGACAGGGTTGGACACTGAAGCTTTCTTT.

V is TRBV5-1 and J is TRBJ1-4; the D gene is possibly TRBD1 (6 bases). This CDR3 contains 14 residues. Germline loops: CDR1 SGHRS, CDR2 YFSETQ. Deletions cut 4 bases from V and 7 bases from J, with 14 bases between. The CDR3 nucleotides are TGCGCCAGCAGCGACGCACAGGGTGGTGAAAAACTGTTTTTT. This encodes CASSDAQGGEKLFF.

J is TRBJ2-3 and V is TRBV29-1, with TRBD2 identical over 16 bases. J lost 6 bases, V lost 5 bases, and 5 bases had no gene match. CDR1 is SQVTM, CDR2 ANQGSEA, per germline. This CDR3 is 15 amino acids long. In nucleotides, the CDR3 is TGCAGCGTTAAAGGGACTAGCGGGGGGGCGGATACGCAGTATTTT. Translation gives CSVKGTSGGADTQYF.

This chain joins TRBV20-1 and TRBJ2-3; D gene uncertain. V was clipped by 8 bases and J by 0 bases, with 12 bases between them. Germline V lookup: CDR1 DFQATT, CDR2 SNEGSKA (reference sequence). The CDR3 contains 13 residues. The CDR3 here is CSTLLLSTDTQYF. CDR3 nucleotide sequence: TGCAGTACCTTACTACTTAGCACAGATACGCAGTATTTT.

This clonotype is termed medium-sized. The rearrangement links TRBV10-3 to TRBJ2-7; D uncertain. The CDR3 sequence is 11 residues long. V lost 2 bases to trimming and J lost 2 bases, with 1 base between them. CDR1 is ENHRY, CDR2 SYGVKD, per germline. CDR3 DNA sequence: TGTGCCATCAGTGAGGCCTACGAGCAGTACTTC. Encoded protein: CAISEAYEQYF.

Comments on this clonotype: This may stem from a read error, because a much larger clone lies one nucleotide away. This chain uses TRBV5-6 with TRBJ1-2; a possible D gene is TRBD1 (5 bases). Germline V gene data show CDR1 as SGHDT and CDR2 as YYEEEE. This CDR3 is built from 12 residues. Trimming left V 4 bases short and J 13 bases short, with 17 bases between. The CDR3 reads CASSHAPGLSTF. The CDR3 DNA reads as TGTGCCAGCAGCCATGCTCCGGGACTCTCCACCTTC.

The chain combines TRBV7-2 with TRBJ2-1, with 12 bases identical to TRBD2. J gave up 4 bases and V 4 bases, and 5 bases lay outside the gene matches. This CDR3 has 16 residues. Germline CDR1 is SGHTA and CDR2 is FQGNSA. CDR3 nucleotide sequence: TGTGCCAGCAGCTCTCTAGCGGGGGGGGCGTACAATGAGCAGTTCTTC. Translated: CASSSLAGGAYNEQFF. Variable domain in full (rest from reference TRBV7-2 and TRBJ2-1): GAGVSQSPSNKVTEKGKDVELRCDPISGHTALYWYRQSLGQGLEFLIYFQGNSAPDKSGLPSDRFSAERTGGSVSTLTIQRTQQEDSAVYLCASSSLAGGAYNEQFFGPGTRLTVL.

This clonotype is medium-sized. The CDR3 here is CATSGGGNTDTQYF. For the CDR3, the DNA is TGTGCCACCAGCGGGGGCGGGAACACAGATACGCAGTATTTT. The chain couples TRBV24-1 to TRBJ2-3, with D tentatively TRBD1 or TRBD2 (6 bases each). The CDR3 sequence is 14 residues long. CDR1 and CDR2 (germline): KGHDR, SFDVKD. The germline V and J ends were trimmed by 7 bases and 2 bases, with 12 bases remaining between them.

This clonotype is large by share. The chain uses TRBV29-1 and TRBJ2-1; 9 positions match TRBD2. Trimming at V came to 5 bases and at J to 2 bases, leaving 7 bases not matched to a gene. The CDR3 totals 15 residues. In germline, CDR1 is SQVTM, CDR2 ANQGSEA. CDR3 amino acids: CSVPIRGRAYNEQFF. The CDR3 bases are TGCAGCGTTCCAATCCGCGGGAGGGCCTACAATGAGCAGTTCTTC.

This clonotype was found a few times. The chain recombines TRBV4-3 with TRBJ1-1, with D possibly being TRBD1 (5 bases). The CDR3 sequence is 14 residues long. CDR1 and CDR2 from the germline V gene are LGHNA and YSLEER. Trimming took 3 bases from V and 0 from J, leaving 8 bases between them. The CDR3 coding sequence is TGCGCCAGCAGCCACTTCAGGGTGAACACTGAAGCTTTCTTT. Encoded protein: CASSHFRVNTEAFF.